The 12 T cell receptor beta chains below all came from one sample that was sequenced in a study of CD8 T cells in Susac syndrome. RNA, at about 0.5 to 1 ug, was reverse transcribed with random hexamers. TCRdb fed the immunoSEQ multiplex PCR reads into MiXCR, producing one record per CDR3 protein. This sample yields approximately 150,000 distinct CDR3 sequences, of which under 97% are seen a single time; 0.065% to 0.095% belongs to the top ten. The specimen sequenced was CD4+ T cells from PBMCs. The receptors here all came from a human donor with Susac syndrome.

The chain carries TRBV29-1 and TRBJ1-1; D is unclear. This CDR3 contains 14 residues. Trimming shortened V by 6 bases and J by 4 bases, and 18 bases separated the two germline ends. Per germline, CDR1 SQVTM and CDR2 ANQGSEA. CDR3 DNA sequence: TGCAGCGTCCTCCCTCCCATGGCGGGCACTGAAGCTTTCTTT. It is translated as CSVLPPMAGTEAFF. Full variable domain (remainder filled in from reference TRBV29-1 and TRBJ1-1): SAVISQKPSRDICQRGTSLTIQCQVDSQVTMMFWYRQQPGQSLTLIATANQGSEATYESGFVIDKFPISRPNLTFSTLTVSNMSPEDSSIYLCSVLPPMAGTEAFFGQGTRLTVV.

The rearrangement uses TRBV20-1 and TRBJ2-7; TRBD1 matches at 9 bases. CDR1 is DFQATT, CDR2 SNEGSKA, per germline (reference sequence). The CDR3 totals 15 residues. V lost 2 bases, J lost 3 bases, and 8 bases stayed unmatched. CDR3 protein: CSARPPDRGDYEQYF. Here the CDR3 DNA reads TGCAGTGCTAGACCCCCGGACAGGGGAGACTACGAGCAGTACTTC.

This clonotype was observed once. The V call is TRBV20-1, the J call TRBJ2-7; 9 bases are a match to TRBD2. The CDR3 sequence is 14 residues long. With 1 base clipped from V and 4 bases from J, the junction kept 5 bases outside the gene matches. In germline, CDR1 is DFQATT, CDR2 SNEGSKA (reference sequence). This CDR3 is CSARVPSGMYEQYF. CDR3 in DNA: TGCAGTGCTAGAGTGCCTAGCGGGATGTACGAGCAGTACTTC.

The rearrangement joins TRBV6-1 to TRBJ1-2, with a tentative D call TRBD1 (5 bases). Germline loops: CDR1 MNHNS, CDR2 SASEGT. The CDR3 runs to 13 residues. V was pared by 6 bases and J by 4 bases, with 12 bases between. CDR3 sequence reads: CASSVGRAYGYTF. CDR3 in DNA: TGTGCCAGCAGCGTTGGCAGGGCCTATGGCTACACCTTC.

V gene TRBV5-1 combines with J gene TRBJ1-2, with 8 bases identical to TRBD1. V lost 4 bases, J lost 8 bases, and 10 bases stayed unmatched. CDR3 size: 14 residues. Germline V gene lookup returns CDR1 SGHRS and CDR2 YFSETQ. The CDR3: CASSADRGTSGYTF. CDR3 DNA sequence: TGCGCCAGCAGCGCAGACAGGGGAACTTCGGGCTACACCTTC.

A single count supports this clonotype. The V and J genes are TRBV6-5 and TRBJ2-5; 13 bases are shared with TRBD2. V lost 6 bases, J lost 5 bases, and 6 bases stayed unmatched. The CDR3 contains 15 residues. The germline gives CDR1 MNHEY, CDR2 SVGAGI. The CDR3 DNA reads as TGTGCCAGCAGCAGGACTAGCGGGAGTCGGGAGACCCAGTACTTC. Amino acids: CASSRTSGSRETQYF.

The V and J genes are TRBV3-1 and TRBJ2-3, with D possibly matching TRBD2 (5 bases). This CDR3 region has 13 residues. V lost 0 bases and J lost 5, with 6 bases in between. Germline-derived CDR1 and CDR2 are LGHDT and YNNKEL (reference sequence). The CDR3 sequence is CASSQEAGDTQYF. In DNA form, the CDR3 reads TGTGCCAGCAGCCAAGAGGCGGGAGATACGCAGTATTTT.

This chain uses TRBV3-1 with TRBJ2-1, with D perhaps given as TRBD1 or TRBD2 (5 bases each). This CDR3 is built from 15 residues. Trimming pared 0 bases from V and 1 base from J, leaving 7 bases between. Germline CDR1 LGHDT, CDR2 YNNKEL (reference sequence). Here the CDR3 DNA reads TGTGCCAGCAGCCAAGAGGGGGTTTCCTACAATGAGCAGTTCTTC. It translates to CASSQEGVSYNEQFF.

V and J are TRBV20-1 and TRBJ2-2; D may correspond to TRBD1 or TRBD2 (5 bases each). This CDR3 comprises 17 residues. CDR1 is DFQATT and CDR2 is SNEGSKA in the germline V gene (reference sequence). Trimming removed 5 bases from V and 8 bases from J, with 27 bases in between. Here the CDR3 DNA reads TGCAGTGCTGCATGGTTGAGGGGCGGACCTCCCGGGGGGGAGCTGTTTTTT. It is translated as CSAAWLRGGPPGGELFF.

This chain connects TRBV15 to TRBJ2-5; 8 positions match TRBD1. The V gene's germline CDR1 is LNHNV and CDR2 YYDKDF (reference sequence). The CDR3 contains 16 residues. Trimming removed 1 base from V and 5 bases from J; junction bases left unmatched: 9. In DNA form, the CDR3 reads TGTGCCACCAGCAGAGGAGGCAGGGGGCGAGGGGAGACCCAGTACTTC. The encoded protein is CATSRGGRGRGETQYF.

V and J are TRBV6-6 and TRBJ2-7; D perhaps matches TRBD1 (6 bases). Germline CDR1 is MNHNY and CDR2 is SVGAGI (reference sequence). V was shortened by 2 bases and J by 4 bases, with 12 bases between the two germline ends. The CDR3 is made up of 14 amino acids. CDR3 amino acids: CASSYEGVPYEQYF. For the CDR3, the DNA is TGTGCCAGCAGTTACGAGGGGGTGCCTTACGAGCAGTACTTC.

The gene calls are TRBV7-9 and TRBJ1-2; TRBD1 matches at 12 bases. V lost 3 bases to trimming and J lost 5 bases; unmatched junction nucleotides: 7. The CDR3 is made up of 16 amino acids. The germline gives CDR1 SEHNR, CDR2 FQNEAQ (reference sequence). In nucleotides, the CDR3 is TGTGCCAGCAGCTTCCAACCGGGACAGGGGGCATATGGCTACACCTTC. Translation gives CASSFQPGQGAYGYTF.